The T cell receptor (delta chain) under discussion was sequenced for a study of Vδ1+ human thymocytes. Broader study findings: Unexpected Vdelta2 sequences could cause misinterpretation of bulk repertoire data. In the thymus, TRG and TRD repertoires looked highly polyclonal with Gaussian CDR3 lengths. Unlike peripheral blood Vdelta1+ controls, thymic delta-chain sequences included about 20% Vdelta2 and few Vdelta3.

RNA was extracted from the cells and then reverse transcribed. Multiplex PCR used pooled V-gene forward primers and a constant-region reverse primer to amplify CDR3s. TCRdb re-called the multiplex PCR reads through CATT. The data contain 20,000 to 25,000 delta-chain clones, about 29% of them seen just once; the ten biggest clones take up roughly 1.5%. CDR1 and CDR2 from the germline V gene are TSWWSYY and QGS. The length of the CDR3 is 20 residues. The J segment lost 2 bases and the V segment lost 3 bases, leaving 16 bases of the junction unmatched. In its sample, this clone was seen a few times. Its antigen is as yet unknown.

This chain connects TRDV1 to TRDJ1, with TRDD3 matching 12 bases. The sequence came from a boy in the first two years of life who had congenital heart surgery. Sequences were obtained from Vdelta1+ gamma-delta thymocytes from the thymus. Subset defined: FACS-sorted CD3+ TCRalphabeta- TCRVdelta1+ TCRVdelta2- thymocytes. DNA for the CDR3: TGTGCTCTTGGGGACCTCCTTCCTACTAGCTGGGGGATACGAACCGATAAACTCATCTTT. Its translation: CALGDLLPTSWGIRTDKLIF.